Shown below are 30 T cell receptor beta chains from a single sample sequenced in a study of T cell repertoires in cytomegalovirus infection. TCRdb called the reads again in MiXCR, with one record for every CDR3 protein. This table holds 300,000 to 400,000 distinct CDR3 sequences, 15% to 20% found once. What was sequenced was PBMCs. These TCRs come from a human donor in good health (CMV status not recorded). Some clones in this sample may be carry-over from other donors' samples.

The sample holds many counts of this clonotype. The chain uses TRBV11-2 and TRBJ2-2; 13 bases fit TRBD2. Per the germline V gene, CDR1 is SGHAT and CDR2 is FQNNGV. This CDR3 contains 18 residues. V lost 5 bases, J lost 3 bases, and 9 bases stayed unmatched. The CDR3 region is CASSHTGLAGSYTGELFF. CDR3 in DNA: TGTGCCAGCAGCCATACGGGACTAGCGGGATCTTACACCGGGGAGCTGTTTTTT.

This clonotype was found many times. This rearrangement joins TRBV11-2 to TRBJ2-4; perhaps TRBD2 as D (5 bases). Trimming took off 4 bases at V and 6 bases at J, with 10 bases between the two ends. The CDR3 runs to 13 residues. Germline V gives CDR1 SGHAT, CDR2 FQNNGV. The CDR3 DNA follows: TGTGCCAGCAGCTCATCGGGGATAAACATTCAGTACTTC. This sequence encodes CASSSSGINIQYF.

This clonotype was found many times. The gene calls are TRBV7-9 and TRBJ2-5, with D possibly TRBD1 on 5 matching bases. CDR1 is SEHNR and CDR2 is FQNEAQ in the germline V gene (reference sequence). Trimming left V 1 base short and J 0 bases short, with 9 bases between. The CDR3 covers 15 residues. CDR3 sequence (DNA): TGTGCCAGCAGCTTAGGTCAGGGAAACCAAGAGACCCAGTACTTC. Translating it yields CASSLGQGNQETQYF.

The CDR3 DNA reads as TGTGCCAGCAAGGACCCACCCAATGAGCAGTTCTTC. Protein sequence: CASKDPPNEQFF. The chain links TRBV7-9 to TRBJ2-1; no reliable D call. Germline lookup yields CDR1 SEHNR and CDR2 FQNEAQ (reference sequence). The ends were cut back, 7 bases at V and 6 bases at J, with 10 bases in the middle. CDR3 length: 12 residues. Full variable domain (rest looked up from reference TRBV7-9 and TRBJ2-1): DTGVSQNPRHKITKRGQNVTFRCDPISEHNRLYWYRQTLGQGPEFLTYFQNEAQLEKSRLLSDRFSAERPKGSFSTLEIQRTEQGDSAMYLCASKDPPNEQFFGPGTRLTVL.

The sample holds many counts of this clonotype. The gene calls are TRBV7-2 and TRBJ2-3, with 8 bases fitting TRBD2. Germline loops: CDR1 SGHTA, CDR2 FQGNSA. The V gene end was trimmed by 5 bases and the J gene end by 1 base; junction bases not matched to a gene: 5. CDR3 size: 15 residues. CDR3 bases: TGTGCCAGCAGCCAGGGACTAGGGGGCACAGATACGCAGTATTTT. Its protein is CASSQGLGGTDTQYF.

On this clonotype itself: A much larger clone sits a single nucleotide away, making a read error possible. V usage is TRBV7-2 and J usage is TRBJ1-6; D unclear. The germline gives CDR1 SGHTA, CDR2 FQGNSA. The CDR3 consists of 16 residues. The CDR3 sequence: CASSLFPGRYNSPVHF. CDR3 bases: TGTGCCAGCAGCTTATTCCCGGGGAGGTATAATTCACCCGTCCACTTT.

There are many counts of this clonotype. The chain employs TRBV7-2 and TRBJ1-1; maybe TRBD1 (5 bases). The CDR3 is 13 amino acids. Germline CDR1 is SGHTA and CDR2 is FQGNSA. Trimming removed 3 bases at V and 11 bases at J, with 16 bases between. The DNA of the CDR3 is TGTGCCAGCAGCTTCTCGGGGGGGGGGAGGGCTTTCTTT. This translates into CASSFSGGGRAFF.

The rearrangement joins TRBV20-1 to TRBJ2-3, with 7 bases identical to TRBD2. Trimming at V came to 3 bases and at J to 2 bases, leaving 2 bases not matched to a gene. This CDR3 is built from 13 residues. CDR1 DFQATT and CDR2 SNEGSKA come from the germline V gene (reference sequence). The CDR3 reads CSASGRTTDTQYF. CDR3 coding DNA: TGCAGTGCTAGCGGGAGGACCACAGATACGCAGTATTTT.

This clonotype was detected a few times. The gene calls are TRBV20-1 and TRBJ2-1, with unresolved D. The CDR3 extends over 16 amino acids. The V and J ends lost 0 bases and 0 bases respectively, with 12 bases between them. Per the germline V gene, CDR1 is DFQATT and CDR2 is SNEGSKA (reference sequence). This CDR3 reads CSARDFGRSSYNEQFF. The CDR3 coding sequence is TGCAGTGCTAGAGATTTTGGACGGAGCTCCTACAATGAGCAGTTCTTC.

This clonotype was seen at least ten times. The chain has TRBV27 and TRBJ2-5; maybe TRBD2 (5 bases). Trimming took off 9 bases at V and 4 bases at J, with 12 bases between the two ends. This CDR3 is 12 amino acids long. In germline, CDR1 is MNHEY, CDR2 SMNVEV (reference sequence). The CDR3 region is CASGLGRETQYF. For the CDR3, the DNA is TGTGCCAGTGGACTGGGGAGAGAGACCCAGTACTTC.

The rearrangement links TRBV20-1 to TRBJ2-7, with TRBD2 identical over 9 bases. Germline V gene lookup returns CDR1 DFQATT and CDR2 SNEGSKA (reference sequence). V shed 5 bases, J shed 7 bases, and the junction held 9 bases outside the gene matches. This CDR3 contains 13 residues. CDR3 nucleotides: TGCAGTGCTCCAGGCGGGGGGGCGGGTGAGCAGTACTTC. It translates to CSAPGGGAGEQYF.

This clonotype was seen only a few times. The chain employs TRBV7-9 and TRBJ2-7; no definite D call. Germline assignment: CDR1 SEHNR and CDR2 FQNEAQ (reference sequence). V gave up 5 bases and J gave up 1 base, with 15 bases separating them. This CDR3 region has 15 residues. The CDR3 spells CASSTRTDPSYEQYF. The CDR3 DNA follows: TGTGCCAGCAGCACTCGGACGGACCCTTCCTACGAGCAGTACTTC.

This clonotype was observed a handful of times. J is TRBJ2-1 and V is TRBV6-5, with TRBD2 identical over 9 bases. The CDR3 covers 14 residues. Germline-derived CDR1 and CDR2 are MNHEY and SVGAGI. Unmatched junction bases numbered 4, after V lost 5 bases and J lost 5 bases. CDR3 protein: CASSPSGMNNEQFF. The CDR3 nucleotides read TGTGCCAGCAGTCCTAGCGGGATGAACAATGAGCAGTTCTTC.

Remarks on this clonotype: This may be a read error: a much more frequent sequence differs by one nucleotide. The CDR3 DNA reads TGTGCCAGCAATCGAGCGGTGGGCTCCCACAATGAGCAGTTCTTC. This translates into CASNRAVGSHNEQFF. The V call is TRBV6-1, the J call TRBJ2-1; D possibly corresponds to TRBD2 (5 bases). The CDR3 is made up of 15 amino acids. Germline V gene lookup returns CDR1 MNHNS and CDR2 SASEGT.

This clonotype has only a few counts. The chain uses TRBV4-1 and TRBJ1-1, with D perhaps matching TRBD1 (5 bases). This CDR3 contains 14 residues. Trimming removed 1 base at V and 7 bases at J, with 13 bases between. The V gene's germline CDR1 is MGHRA and CDR2 YSYEKL. CDR3 nucleotide sequence: TGCGCCAGCAGCCAAGTTAGGGGCGCGGATGAAGCTTTCTTT. Protein: CASSQVRGADEAFF.

This clonotype was seen just once. The chain links TRBV7-7 to TRBJ1-3; 9 nucleotides agree with TRBD1. The ends lost 5 bases at V and 7 bases at J; junction bases unmatched: 3. The CDR3 runs 13 residues. The germline V gene encodes CDR1 SSHAT and CDR2 FNYEAQ (reference sequence). The CDR3 DNA reads as TGTGCCAGCAGCCCTGGACAGGGGAACACCATATATTTT. Translating gives CASSPGQGNTIYF.

V gene TRBV7-2 combines with J gene TRBJ2-2; D perhaps matches TRBD2 (6 bases). Germline values: CDR1 SGHTA, CDR2 FQGNSA. The CDR3 is made up of 16 amino acids. Trimming took 3 bases from V and 7 from J, leaving 18 bases between them. The CDR3 here is CASSFRLALRGGELFF. The CDR3 bases are TGTGCCAGCAGCTTTAGGCTAGCGCTCAGAGGCGGGGAGCTGTTTTTT.

This clonotype was picked up a small number of times. The CDR3 DNA sequence: TGTGCCAGCAGCTTAGGGCGGCTAGCGGGGGGCCTAACCCACAATGAGCAGTTCTTC. Protein sequence: CASSLGRLAGGLTHNEQFF. V gene TRBV7-9 combines with J gene TRBJ2-1, with 11 bases identical to TRBD2. This CDR3 region has 19 residues. Germline V gene data show CDR1 as SEHNR and CDR2 as FQNEAQ (reference sequence). V shed 1 base and J 5 bases; nucleotides not matched to a gene: 13.

This chain's CDR3 is CASAAGRRDIQYF. In nucleotides, the CDR3 is TGTGCCAGTGCCGCGGGGAGAAGGGACATTCAGTACTTC. V is TRBV19 and J is TRBJ2-4, with TRBD2 as a possible D gene (6 bases). V lost 8 bases to trimming and J lost 8 bases, with 16 bases between them. Looked up from germline, CDR1 is LNHDA and CDR2 is SQIVND (reference sequence). The length of the CDR3 is 13 residues.

CDR3 in DNA: TGTGCCAGCAGCCGGCGGGGGGGCCGCAATGAGCAGTTCTTC. It translates to CASSRRGGRNEQFF. V is TRBV3-1 and J is TRBJ2-1; the match to TRBD2 covers 9 bases. J lost 6 bases, V lost 4 bases, and 4 bases had no gene match. CDR1 is LGHDT and CDR2 is YNNKEL in the germline V gene (reference sequence). The CDR3 is 14 residues long.

V is TRBV15 and J is TRBJ2-7; the D gene is possibly TRBD2 (7 bases). Looked up from germline, CDR1 is LNHNV and CDR2 is YYDKDF (reference sequence). Trimming left V 1 base short and J 5 bases short, with 12 bases between. The CDR3 runs to 14 residues. The DNA for the CDR3 is TGTGCCACCAGCAGAGGTGCCGGGGGGCACGAGCAGTACTTC. Translated: CATSRGAGGHEQYF. Drawing the rest from reference TRBV15 and TRBJ2-7, the complete variable domain is DAMVIQNPRYQVTQFGKPVTLSCSQTLNHNVMYWYQQKSSQAPKLLFHYYDKDFNNEADTPDNFQSRRPNTSFCFLDIRSPGLGDTAMYLCATSRGAGGHEQYFGPGTRLTVT.

This clonotype has a handful of counts. V and J are TRBV19 and TRBJ1-6; D perhaps matches TRBD1 (6 bases). The CDR3 sequence is 15 residues long. Germline CDR1 is LNHDA and CDR2 is SQIVND (reference sequence). V was shortened by 7 bases and J by 5 bases, with 15 bases between the two germline ends. In DNA form, the CDR3 reads TGTGCCAGTACTGCCGCACAGGGAAATAATTCACCCCTCCACTTT. Its translation: CASTAAQGNNSPLHF.

This clonotype has just a few counts. V is TRBV11-2 and J is TRBJ1-4, with TRBD1 matching 8 bases. With V trimmed by 5 bases and J by 9 bases, 8 bases remained unmatched. The length of the CDR3 is 14 residues. In germline, CDR1 is SGHAT, CDR2 FQNNGV. The CDR3 is CASSQTGARQKLFF. CDR3 nucleotide sequence: TGTGCCAGCAGCCAGACAGGGGCGCGTCAAAAACTGTTTTTT. The variable domain in full, with the rest retrieved from reference TRBV11-2 and TRBJ1-4, is EAGVAQSPRYKIIEKRQSVAFWCNPISGHATLYWYQQILGQGPKLLIQFQNNGVVDDSQLPKDRFSAERLKGVDSTLKIQPAKLEDSAVYLCASSQTGARQKLFFGSGTQLSVL.

This clonotype was observed many times. The CDR3 region has the DNA TGTGCCAGCAGCCGATTGACTGAACTTTTGGAGCAGTACTTC. Amino acid sequence: CASSRLTELLEQYF. V gene TRBV11-2 combines with J gene TRBJ2-7; no firm D call. The length of the CDR3 is 14 residues. V gave up 5 bases and J gave up 7 bases, with 18 bases separating them. From germline, CDR1 is SGHAT and CDR2 FQNNGV.

The V and J genes are TRBV7-9 and TRBJ2-1; 7 bases are shared with TRBD2. V lost 0 bases, J lost 3 bases, and 8 bases stayed unmatched. This CDR3 region has 17 residues. CDR1 and CDR2 from the germline V gene are SEHNR and FQNEAQ (reference sequence). CDR3 residues: CASSLARSSGYYNEQFF. The CDR3 region has the DNA TGTGCCAGCAGCTTAGCTCGGTCTAGCGGATACTACAATGAGCAGTTCTTC.

This clonotype was detected only a few times. The gene calls are TRBV10-3 and TRBJ2-5; no reliable D call. This CDR3 has 11 residues. V was cut by 4 bases and J by 3 bases, with 3 bases left in between. The germline V gene has CDR1 ENHRY and CDR2 SYGVKD. In nucleotides, the CDR3 is TGTGCCATCAGTGCTAAAGAGACCCAGTACTTC. It specifies CAISAKETQYF.

There are many counts of this clonotype. The V call is TRBV12-3 or TRBV12-4, the J call TRBJ2-7; 8 positions agree with TRBD1. V shed 7 bases and J 0 bases; nucleotides not matched to a gene: 5. The CDR3 totals 14 residues. For the CDR3, the DNA is TGTGCCAGCATTCCGGACAGGGACTCCTACGAGCAGTACTTC. Its protein product is CASIPDRDSYEQYF.

This chain connects TRBV7-6 to TRBJ2-2, with D perhaps matching TRBD1 (6 bases). V gave up 7 bases and J gave up 2 bases, with 14 bases separating them. This CDR3 has 15 residues. In germline, CDR1 is SGHVS, CDR2 FNYEAQ. The DNA for the CDR3 is TGTGCCAGCACCCGTTCAGGGGTTAACACCGGGGAGCTGTTTTTT. The encoded protein is CASTRSGVNTGELFF. The variable domain in full, with the rest retrieved from reference TRBV7-6 and TRBJ2-2, is GAGVSQSPRYKVTKRGQDVALRCDPISGHVSLYWYRQALGQGPEFLTYFNYEAQQDKSGLPNDRFSAERPEGSISTLTIQRTEQRDSAMYRCASTRSGVNTGELFFGEGSRLTVL.

This clonotype came up a few times. The chain has TRBV5-1 and TRBJ2-7; 8 bases map to TRBD1. The CDR3 has 15 residues. V lost 4 bases and J lost 4; bases outside the gene matches: 10. CDR1 SGHRS and CDR2 YFSETQ come from the germline V gene. CDR3 bases: TGCGCCAGCAGCCTGGGCACAGGGGGAAAGTACGAGCAGTACTTC. It codes for CASSLGTGGKYEQYF.

The chain recombines TRBV7-9 with TRBJ2-5; TRBD2 matches at 10 bases. Germline values: CDR1 SEHNR, CDR2 FQNEAQ (reference sequence). The CDR3 has 19 residues. J was trimmed by 4 bases and V by 5 bases; bases with no gene match: 19. This CDR3 is CASSPRETSGDRTRETQYF. The CDR3 nucleotides are TGTGCCAGCAGCCCCAGAGAAACTAGCGGGGACAGAACCCGAGAGACCCAGTACTTC.